This T cell receptor beta chain came from a study of graft-versus-host responses after intestinal transplantation. Overall study: Recipients got multivisceral, liver-intestinal, or isolated intestinal transplants. Among the recipients, all got anti-thymocyte globulin induction and then tacrolimus and steroids for around 3 years.

V was pared by 6 bases and J by 0 bases, with 11 bases between. This CDR3 region has 14 residues. The germline CDR1 and CDR2 sequences are SNHLY and FYNNEI. General study points: Graft-versus-host to host-versus-graft clonal ratios in allografts were high in patients with graft-donor T cell macrochimerism.

As for this clone: Its antigen is unidentified.

Libraries were prepared by immunoSEQ multiplex PCR; TCRdb keeps only in-frame clonotypes and omits some of them. Of tens of thousands of clones listed, under 95% were seen once; the top ten hold roughly 6%. This sequence was found in a human donor who received an intestinal transplant. This chain connects TRBV2 to TRBJ1-2; D may be TRBD1 (6 bases). The source material was unstimulated CD8+ T cells sorted from spleen or lymph node cells, sampled before intestinal transplant. CDR3 in amino acids: CASRGDTSNYGYTF. The CDR3 DNA sequence: TGTGCCAGCAGGGGGGACACCTCTAACTATGGCTACACCTTC.